The clone carrying this TCR beta chain appeared once. These data come from a study of blood T cell repertoires in COVID-19. Study summary: The analysed material was cDNA or gDNA that came from T cells, B-cell-depleted T cells, or PBMCs.

Germline-derived CDR1 and CDR2 are LNHNV and YYDKDF (reference sequence). Deletions cut 0 bases from V and 2 bases from J, with 14 bases between. The CDR3 is 18 residues long. In the original analysis: Amplification of reference gene primers provided the estimated nucleated cell counts. The table came from immunoSEQ multiplex PCR; TCRdb's copy has only in-frame clones and leaves some out. Clone size and the V and J calls come from that table; the DNA yielded D and trimming. The sample records over 200,000 clones, roughly 80% being singletons. The chain joins TRBV15 to TRBJ1-6, with D possibly matching TRBD1 (6 bases). This TCR came from a woman of 80 years or more with acute or convalescent COVID-19. The sequencing input was peripheral blood. The CDR3 region has the DNA TGTGCCACCAGCAGAGATCGGGAGGACAGCGCCTATAATTCACCCCTCCACTTT. It codes for CATSRDREDSAYNSPLHF.